Below are 4 T cell receptor beta chains sequenced from a single sample in a study of blood T cell repertoires in COVID-19 (dated by TCRdb to the early 2020s). Library preparation employed the immunoSEQ multiplex PCR assay. The table was pulled from immuneACCESS by TCRdb, which kept in-frame rearrangements only. Such tables lose some clones; where checked, under half of the loss comes from unresolved V genes, and the rest has no known cause. This sample lists some 390,000 clones; around 87% were detected once. 1% to 1.3% of the sample belongs to the ten largest clones. Sequencing was performed on PBMCs or T cells enriched from blood (not recorded which). The receptors stem from a young man who had recovered from COVID-19.

V usage is TRBV11-2 and J usage is TRBJ2-5, with 8 bases that match TRBD1. CDR1 is SGHAT and CDR2 is FQNNGV in the germline V gene. This CDR3 has 17 residues. The junction had 8 bases not matched to a gene; V was cut back by 1 base and J by 1 base. The chain's CDR3 is CASSLGHPGTGQETQYF. The CDR3 DNA reads TGTGCCAGCAGCTTAGGTCACCCAGGGACAGGCCAAGAGACCCAGTACTTC.

The chain recombines TRBV19 with TRBJ1-5, with TRBD1 as a possible D gene (5 bases). CDR1 is LNHDA, CDR2 SQIVND, per germline (reference sequence). This CDR3 contains 13 residues. Trimming pared 5 bases from V and 4 bases from J, leaving 9 bases between. The CDR3 bases are TGTGCCAGTAGTCTGGCAGGGAATCAGCCCCAGCATTTT. The encoded protein is CASSLAGNQPQHF.

The rearrangement uses TRBV18 and TRBJ2-1, with 7 nucleotides matching TRBD2. This CDR3 spans 16 amino acids. Germline V gene sequence: CDR1 KGHSH, CDR2 LQKENI. Trimming took 0 bases from V and 7 from J; bases not matched to a gene: 9. CDR3 sequence reads: CASSPPRRGRGNEQFF. As DNA, the CDR3 is TGTGCCAGCTCACCACCGAGGCGCGGGAGAGGTAATGAGCAGTTCTTC. The whole variable domain, filled in from reference TRBV18 and TRBJ2-1, reads NAGVMQNPRHLVRRRGQEARLRCSPMKGHSHVYWYRQLPEEGLKFMVYLQKENIIDESGMPKERFSAEFPKEGPSILRIQQVVRGDSAAYFCASSPPRRGRGNEQFFGPGTRLTVL.

This chain connects TRBV4-1 to TRBJ2-3; no firm D call. Germline loops: CDR1 MGHRA, CDR2 YSYEKL. V was shortened by 4 bases and J by 1 base, with 12 bases between the two germline ends. This CDR3 spans 15 amino acids. CDR3 DNA sequence: TGCGCCAGCAGCCCCCTATTAGGAGGCACAGATACGCAGTATTTT. It is translated as CASSPLLGGTDTQYF.